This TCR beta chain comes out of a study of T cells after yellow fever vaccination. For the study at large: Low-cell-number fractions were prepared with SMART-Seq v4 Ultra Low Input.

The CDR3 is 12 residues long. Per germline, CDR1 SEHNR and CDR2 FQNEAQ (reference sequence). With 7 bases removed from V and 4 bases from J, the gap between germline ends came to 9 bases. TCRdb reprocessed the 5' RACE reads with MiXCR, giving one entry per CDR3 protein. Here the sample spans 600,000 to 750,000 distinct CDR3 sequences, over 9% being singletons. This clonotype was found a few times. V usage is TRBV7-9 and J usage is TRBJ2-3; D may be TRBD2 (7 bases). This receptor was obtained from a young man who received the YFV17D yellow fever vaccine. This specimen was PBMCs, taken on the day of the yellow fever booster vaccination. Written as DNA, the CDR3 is TGTGCCAGCAACGGGGGGCCAGATACGCAGTATTTT. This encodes CASNGGPDTQYF.